This T cell receptor (beta chain) was sequenced for a study of shared clonotypes between healthy human individuals. Only CD45RO-negative cells positively selected for CCR7 counted as naive CD8 cells, so terminally differentiated effector memory CD45RA+ cells were excluded. There were no recent acute infections or vaccinations among the donors, who were healthy HIV-negative adults. Measured with immunoSEQ multiplex PCR; TCRdb has only the in-frame clones, and not every one. Found here are roughly 2,000,000 clones, 93% of them singletons; the top ten hold around 1.8%. The V and J ends lost 2 bases and 2 bases respectively, with 10 bases between them. CDR1 is MNHEY and CDR2 is SVGAGI in the germline V gene. There are 14 residues in the CDR3. Study results and limitations: Only blood underwent sampling, and tissue repertoires likely differ.

This clone was picked up one time. Its antigen is unidentified. This clonotype was obtained from a man younger than 35 in good health. Some clones in this sample may be carry-over from other donors' samples. The chain joins TRBV6-5 to TRBJ2-7; D gene unclear. Sequencing was carried out using naive CD8+ T cells from PBMCs. In DNA form, the CDR3 reads TGTGCCAGCAGTTACGCGCGGCTAACCTACGAGCAGTACTTC. Encoded protein: CASSYARLTYEQYF.